This entry lists 25 T cell receptor beta chains sequenced from one sample in a study of blood T cell repertoires in COVID-19. Produced via immunoSEQ multiplex PCR; TCRdb's table is partial and in-frame only. This table has about 97,000 clones, 87% appearing once. Sequencing was done on a sample of peripheral blood. The receptors were gathered from a woman in her 50s with COVID-19, enrolled during active disease.

The chain combines TRBV12-3 or TRBV12-4 with TRBJ1-3, with D possibly matching TRBD1 (6 bases). V lost 6 bases and J lost 9, with 9 bases in between. The CDR3 consists of 11 residues. CDR3 residues: CASSTGSTIYF. The CDR3 nucleotides read TGTGCCAGCAGCACAGGGAGCACCATATATTTT.

The chain joins TRBV3-1 (or the pseudogene TRBV3-2) to TRBJ2-5, with a weak D call TRBD2 (6 bases). Trimming stripped 3 bases from V and 4 bases from J, with 15 bases between. CDR1 is LGHDT, CDR2 YNNKEL, per germline (reference sequence). The CDR3 length is 15 residues. The CDR3 reads CASSQEISGGETQYF. The CDR3 DNA is TGTGCCAGCAGCCAGGAAATTAGCGGCGGAGAGACCCAGTACTTC.

This chain connects TRBV18 to TRBJ2-1, with a tentative D call TRBD1 (7 bases). The germline V and J ends were trimmed by 2 bases and 7 bases, with 21 bases remaining between them. CDR1 and CDR2 (germline): KGHSH, LQKENI. The CDR3 has 17 residues. CDR3 bases: TGTGCCAGCTCACCAAATTCGGGCCGAGCAGGGGGGAATGAGCAGTTCTTC. This translates into CASSPNSGRAGGNEQFF.

The chain uses TRBV7-2 and TRBJ2-3, with 12 bases that match TRBD2. Germline V gene lookup returns CDR1 SGHTA and CDR2 FQGNSA. This CDR3 is built from 17 residues. J lost 6 bases, V lost 1 base, and 8 bases had no gene match. CDR3 loop: CASSLVLAGGPGDTQYF. CDR3 DNA sequence: TGTGCCAGCAGCTTAGTGCTAGCGGGGGGGCCAGGGGATACGCAGTATTTT.

This clone was observed a handful of times. CDR3 in amino acids: CASSIWVTGPTEAFF. The CDR3 nucleotides are TGTGCCAGTAGTATTTGGGTGACAGGGCCCACTGAAGCTTTCTTT. The rearrangement joins TRBV19 to TRBJ1-1; TRBD1 agrees at 7 bases. The V segment lost 3 bases and the J segment 4 bases; nucleotides outside the gene matches: 8. The germline CDR1 and CDR2 sequences are LNHDA and SQIVND (reference sequence). This CDR3 is built from 15 residues. The full variable domain, its missing parts supplied by reference TRBV19 and TRBJ1-1, is DGGITQSPKYLFRKEGQNVTLSCEQNLNHDAMYWYRQDPGQGLRLIYYSQIVNDFQKGDIAEGYSVSREKKESFPLTVTSAQKNPTAFYLCASSIWVTGPTEAFFGQGTRLTVV.

The table lists this clone with a count of one. The genes are TRBV7-2 and TRBJ2-5; 15 bases agree with TRBD2. CDR1 is SGHTA and CDR2 is FQGNSA in the germline V gene. The CDR3 is made up of 17 amino acids. J lost 2 bases, V lost 1 base, and 2 bases had no gene match. CDR3 sequence: CASSLVGTSGGQETQYF. CDR3 bases: TGTGCCAGCAGCTTAGTGGGGACTAGCGGGGGGCAAGAGACCCAGTACTTC. Using reference TRBV7-2 and TRBJ2-5 for the parts outside the CDR3, the full variable domain is GAGVSQSPSNKVTEKGKDVELRCDPISGHTALYWYRQSLGQGLEFLIYFQGNSAPDKSGLPSDRFSAERTGGSVSTLTIQRTQQEDSAVYLCASSLVGTSGGQETQYFGPGTRLLVL.

The chain links TRBV20-1 to TRBJ2-2, with D possibly TRBD2 on 5 matching bases. The V and J ends lost 3 bases and 3 bases respectively, with 14 bases between them. This CDR3 is built from 15 residues. Germline V CDR1 and CDR2: DFQATT, SNEGSKA (reference sequence). Here the CDR3 DNA reads TGCAGTGCTAGTAAGCCCGGGGTGGACACCGGGGAGCTGTTTTTT. It translates to CSASKPGVDTGELFF.

The chain joins TRBV10-2 to TRBJ2-7; 9 positions match TRBD1. This CDR3 is built from 18 residues. V dropped 6 bases and J dropped 0; count of bases not matched to a gene: 15. The germline V gene has CDR1 WSHSY and CDR2 SAAADI. The CDR3 is CASRGVPGQGLSSYEQYF. CDR3 in DNA: TGCGCCAGCAGGGGAGTCCCGGGACAGGGATTGAGCTCCTACGAGCAGTACTTC.

This clone was recorded a few times. The rearrangement uses TRBV6-1 and TRBJ1-4; D might be TRBD1 (6 bases). The CDR3 has 15 amino acids. Germline V CDR1 and CDR2: MNHNS, SASEGT. V lost 3 bases, J lost 6 bases, and 14 bases lay in between. The CDR3 DNA reads as TGTGCCAGCAGTGAGGTTGCAGGGGAATATGAAAAACTGTTTTTT. The encoded protein is CASSEVAGEYEKLFF.

The chain combines TRBV12-5 with TRBJ2-3, with D perhaps TRBD1 (5 bases). Germline V lookup: CDR1 LGHNT, CDR2 FRNRAP. The CDR3 is 14 amino acids. Trimming pared 1 base from V and 7 bases from J, leaving 12 bases between. CDR3 sequence: CASGLGTNGHTQYF. CDR3 in DNA: TGTGCTAGTGGTTTGGGGACAAACGGGCATACGCAGTATTTT.

This chain uses TRBV3-1 (or the pseudogene TRBV3-2) with TRBJ2-7, with D possibly TRBD2 on 5 matching bases. CDR1 and CDR2 (germline): LGHDT, YNNKEL (reference sequence). V was clipped by 0 bases and J by 3 bases, with 6 bases between them. CDR3 length: 13 amino acids. CDR3 region: CASSQERDYEQYF. CDR3 coding DNA: TGTGCCAGCAGCCAAGAGAGGGACTACGAGCAGTACTTC.

V usage is TRBV6-1 and J usage is TRBJ1-2, with a tentative D call TRBD1 (5 bases). With 0 bases removed from V and 5 bases from J, the gap between germline ends came to 16 bases. CDR1 MNHNS and CDR2 SASEGT come from the germline V gene. This CDR3 spans 16 amino acids. CDR3 nucleotides: TGTGCCAGCAGTGAAGCAGGGATCGGGACTGCATATGGCTACACCTTC. Amino acids: CASSEAGIGTAYGYTF.

This clone has more than one count but fewer than ten. The rearrangement joins TRBV7-9 to TRBJ1-6; D unresolved. Germline CDR1 SEHNR, CDR2 FQNEAQ (reference sequence). V was cut by 6 bases and J by 5 bases, with 17 bases left in between. The CDR3 has 16 amino acids. CDR3 nucleotides: TGTGCCAGCAGTGCCGGGGAGGAACGGAATAATTCACCCCTCCACTTT. Amino acid sequence: CASSAGEERNNSPLHF.

The CDR3, as DNA: TGTGCCAGCAGTTACGAAAGAGTCACCGGGGAGCTGTTTTTT. This translates into CASSYERVTGELFF. The chain joins TRBV6-2 or TRBV6-3 to TRBJ2-2, with D unresolved. Trimming took off 2 bases at V and 4 bases at J, with 8 bases between the two ends. CDR1 is MNHEY, CDR2 SVGEGT, per germline. The CDR3 has 14 residues.

The chain combines TRBV7-9 with TRBJ2-3, with D possibly being TRBD2 (5 bases). CDR1 and CDR2 (germline): SEHNR, FQNEAQ (reference sequence). Trimming took off 6 bases at V and 1 base at J, with 8 bases between the two ends. This CDR3 spans 13 amino acids. The DNA for the CDR3 is TGTGCCAGCAGACTAGAAGGCACAGATACGCAGTATTTT. Protein product: CASRLEGTDTQYF.

The chain couples TRBV7-9 to TRBJ2-1; 10 nucleotides line up with TRBD2. Losses at the gene ends were 4 bases for V and 6 bases for J; bases not matched to a gene: 12. Germline CDR1 and CDR2: SEHNR and FQNEAQ (reference sequence). This CDR3 region has 17 residues. Written as DNA, the CDR3 is TGTGCCAGCAGCTACAGTCTAGCGGGGGCCACCCCCAATGAGCAGTTCTTC. It specifies CASSYSLAGATPNEQFF.

For this clone: Other DNA sequences in the same sample also yield this CDR3. The gene calls are TRBV5-4 and TRBJ2-3; TRBD2 matches 7 bases. V gave up 0 bases and J gave up 3 bases; unmatched junction bases: 1. The germline V gene has CDR1 SGHNT and CDR2 YYREEE (reference sequence). This CDR3 is 14 amino acids long. The CDR3 DNA is TGTGCCAGCAGCTTGGCCGGGGGGACAGATACGCAGTATTTT. It encodes CASSLAGGTDTQYF.

CDR3: CASSFSGGAYNEQFF. The CDR3 DNA sequence: TGTGCCAGCAGCTTTAGCGGGGGGGCCTACAATGAGCAGTTCTTC. V usage is TRBV3-1 (or the pseudogene TRBV3-2) and J usage is TRBJ2-1; TRBD2 matches at 11 bases. The CDR3 loop spans 15 amino acids. The ends lost 5 bases at V and 2 bases at J; junction bases unmatched: 2. Per germline, CDR1 LGHDT and CDR2 YNNKEL (reference sequence).

This chain uses TRBV11-3 with TRBJ1-5; TRBD1 matches 7 bases. The ends lost 1 base at V and 3 bases at J; junction bases unmatched: 15. The CDR3 is made up of 19 amino acids. Germline V gene lookup returns CDR1 SGHNT and CDR2 YENEEA. The CDR3 nucleotides are TGTGCCAGCAGCTTAGTCAATAACCCCGGGACAGACTACAATCAGCCCCAGCATTTT. It translates to CASSLVNNPGTDYNQPQHF.

This clone was recorded once. This rearrangement joins TRBV9 to TRBJ2-3, with TRBD1 as a possible D gene (6 bases). Germline CDR1 and CDR2: SGDLS and YYNGEE. This CDR3 is 15 amino acids long. V was shortened by 7 bases and J by 2 bases, with 17 bases between the two germline ends. Here the CDR3 DNA reads TGTGCCAGCGCATGGACGGGACACCTCACAGATACGCAGTATTTT. It yields the protein CASAWTGHLTDTQYF.

The gene calls are TRBV12-5 and TRBJ2-3, with 7 nucleotides matching TRBD1. Germline loops: CDR1 LGHNT, CDR2 FRNRAP. The J segment lost 1 base and the V segment lost 3 bases, leaving 1 base of the junction unmatched. This CDR3 has 14 amino acids. CDR3 sequence: CASGLGQGTDTQYF. DNA of the CDR3: TGTGCTAGTGGTTTAGGACAGGGCACAGATACGCAGTATTTT.

The rearrangement links TRBV6-1 to TRBJ2-7; D is unclear. The V end was cut by 0 bases, the J end by 2 bases, with 8 bases between. The CDR3 has 14 amino acids. The germline V gene has CDR1 MNHNS and CDR2 SASEGT. The CDR3 here is CASSEAARTYEQYF. CDR3 DNA sequence: TGTGCCAGCAGTGAAGCTGCCAGGACCTACGAGCAGTACTTC.

The V and J genes are TRBV4-2 and TRBJ1-2, with TRBD1 matching 7 bases. CDR1 is LGHNA, CDR2 YNFKEQ, per germline. The V gene end was trimmed by 0 bases and the J gene end by 4 bases; junction bases not matched to a gene: 11. The CDR3 runs 17 residues. CDR3 region: CASSQDETGPKIYGYTF. DNA of the CDR3: TGTGCCAGCAGCCAAGACGAGACAGGGCCTAAAATCTATGGCTACACCTTC.

The rearrangement joins TRBV5-4 to TRBJ1-1, with unresolved D. The V end lost 2 bases, the J end lost 6 bases, and 29 bases lay between the germline ends. Germline values: CDR1 SGHNT, CDR2 YYREEE (reference sequence). This CDR3 is 19 amino acids long. The CDR3: CASSFGVGPGAGSWPEAFF. Written as DNA, the CDR3 is TGTGCCAGCAGCTTCGGTGTAGGGCCGGGAGCGGGTTCTTGGCCTGAAGCTTTCTTT.

This clone was detected once. This chain uses TRBV7-2 with TRBJ1-1; 8 bases agree with TRBD1. The CDR3 spans 15 residues. Germline V gene lookup returns CDR1 SGHTA and CDR2 FQGNSA. V lost 4 bases and J lost 1; bases outside the gene matches: 5. The CDR3 sequence: CASSSGTGRNTEAFF. CDR3 DNA: TGTGCCAGCAGCTCCGGGACAGGAAGGAACACTGAAGCTTTCTTT.